This T cell receptor beta chain was profiled in a study of CD8 T cells in Susac syndrome. The overall study: Patients with Susac syndrome were therapy-naive, taking corticosteroids, with some also receiving intravenous immunoglobulin, or taking intravenous immunoglobulin alone at the time their blood was drawn.

Random hexamers were used to reverse transcribe roughly 0.45 to 1 ug of RNA. TCR beta CDR3 was amplified by immunoSEQ covering 54 Vbeta and 13 Jbeta. TCRdb used MiXCR to reprocess the immunoSEQ multiplex PCR reads, holding one entry per CDR3 protein. Altogether 150,000 to 190,000 distinct CDR3 sequences are present, about 95% being singletons, with the ten largest covering 0.16%. Both CD4+ and CD8+ T cells were negatively isolated, and TEMRA cells underwent FACS enrichment. The table lists this clonotype with a few counts. The sequence was collected from a human donor with Susac syndrome. Sample: CD4+ T cells from PBMCs.

Here the CDR3 DNA reads TGCAGCGTTCGGCAGTTGAACACTGAAGCTTTCTTT. As protein: CSVRQLNTEAFF. V gene TRBV29-1 combines with J gene TRBJ1-1; D remains ambiguous. The CDR3 extends over 12 amino acids. Trimming removed 5 bases at V and 0 bases at J, with 7 bases between. The germline CDR1 and CDR2 sequences are SQVTM and ANQGSEA.